This T cell receptor (beta chain) stems from a study of control samples from healthy donors and cancer patients. The ends lost 1 base at V and 6 bases at J; junction bases unmatched: 3. The CDR3 is made up of 13 amino acids. CDR1 and CDR2 (germline): GTSNPN, SVGIG (reference sequence). Data came from immunoSEQ multiplex PCR; TCRdb stores just in-frame clones and leaves some out. The repertoire includes about 86,000 clones, about 89% of them detected once, and 9% to 10% sits in the top ten. This receptor was identified in a woman aged 45-65 years with colorectal cancer. Sequencing input: PBMCs. The gene calls are TRBV30 and TRBJ1-5, with 7 bases that match TRBD1. The CDR3 coding sequence is TGTGCCTGGAGTGGTCAGGGGGGTCAGCCCCAGCATTTT. Its translation is CAWSGQGGQPQHF. Drawing the rest from reference TRBV30 and TRBJ1-5, the complete variable domain is SQTIHQWPATLVQPVGSPLSLECTVEGTSNPNLYWYRQAAGRGLQLLFYSVGIGQISSEVPQNLSASRPQDRQFILSSKKLLLSDSGFYLCAWSGQGGQPQHFGDGTRLSIL.